This entry lists 15 T cell receptor beta chains sequenced from one sample in a study of CD8 T cells in ankylosing spondylitis. TCRdb re-analysed the 5' RACE reads in MiXCR, keeping a single row per CDR3 protein. Here the sample spans some 130,000 distinct CDR3 sequences, 11% being singletons. The sequenced sample was blood, either unsorted or a sorted T cell fraction (not recorded which). The source is a female donor with ankylosing spondylitis or in good health (not recorded which).

The CDR3 coding sequence is TGTGCCAGCAGCTCCGCACTAGCGGGACTATACAATGAGCAGTTCTTC. It specifies CASSSALAGLYNEQFF. The chain employs TRBV11-2 and TRBJ2-1; 10 nucleotides match TRBD2. V was clipped by 4 bases and J by 4 bases; unmatched bases: 7. The germline CDR1 and CDR2 sequences are SGHAT and FQNNGV. The CDR3 consists of 16 residues.

This clonotype was detected ten times or more. V gene TRBV11-3 combines with J gene TRBJ1-1; 7 bases agree with TRBD1. Trimming cost V 4 bases and J 6 bases; bases outside gene matches: 8. This CDR3 is 14 amino acids long. CDR1 is SGHNT and CDR2 is YENEEA in the germline V gene. CDR3 in amino acids: CASSSSTGLAEAFF. The CDR3 DNA follows: TGTGCCAGCAGCTCATCGACAGGGCTCGCTGAAGCTTTCTTT.

Only a few counts were recorded for this clonotype. The chain carries TRBV27 and TRBJ2-3, with D tentatively TRBD1 (6 bases). Germline CDR1 is MNHEY and CDR2 is SMNVEV (reference sequence). Deletions cut 7 bases from V and 1 base from J, with 18 bases between. CDR3 length equals 16 residues. CDR3 nucleotide sequence: TGTGCCAGCACCCTTACCAGGACAGTGGGCACAGATACGCAGTATTTT. It codes for CASTLTRTVGTDTQYF.

This clonotype has a handful of counts. This chain joins TRBV6-5 and TRBJ2-5; a weak D match, TRBD1 (6 bases). This CDR3 is 15 amino acids long. V was shortened by 4 bases and J by 5 bases, with 17 bases between the two germline ends. The germline CDR1 and CDR2 sequences are MNHEY and SVGAGI. CDR3 sequence: CASSSTQGSFETQYF. In DNA, the CDR3 is TGTGCCAGCAGTTCGACACAGGGTAGTTTTGAGACCCAGTACTTC.

A few counts support this clonotype. The chain carries TRBV18 and TRBJ2-1; 8 bases map to TRBD1. CDR1 is KGHSH and CDR2 is LQKENI in the germline V gene. This CDR3 comprises 16 residues. J was trimmed by 5 bases and V by 2 bases; bases with no gene match: 8. CDR3 nucleotide sequence: TGTGCCAGCTCACCATTACCGGGACAGGTAGACAATGAGCAGTTCTTC. This encodes CASSPLPGQVDNEQFF.

This clonotype was seen a handful of times. The chain employs TRBV5-1 and TRBJ2-1; D gene ambiguous. Deletions cut 0 bases from V and 4 bases from J, with 8 bases between. Per the germline V gene, CDR1 is SGHRS and CDR2 is YFSETQ. This CDR3 comprises 14 residues. CDR3 loop: CASSLEGAYNEQFF. In DNA, the CDR3 is TGCGCCAGCAGCTTGGAGGGTGCGTACAATGAGCAGTTCTTC. The full variable domain, with the rest looked up from reference TRBV5-1 and TRBJ2-1, is KAGVTQTPRYLIKTRGQQVTLSCSPISGHRSVSWYQQTPGQGLQFLFEYFSETQRNKGNFPGRFSGRQFSNSRSEMNVSTLELGDSALYLCASSLEGAYNEQFFGPGTRLTVL.

This clonotype appeared many times. The rearrangement uses TRBV5-6 and TRBJ2-4, with 8 positions matching TRBD2. CDR1 SGHDT and CDR2 YYEEEE come from the germline V gene. The V segment lost 2 bases and the J segment 9 bases; nucleotides outside the gene matches: 10. The CDR3 has 15 amino acids. The CDR3: CASSLLLDGGGIQYF. CDR3 DNA sequence: TGTGCCAGCAGCTTACTGCTGGACGGGGGGGGCATTCAGTACTTC.

This clonotype was seen at least ten times. The chain uses TRBV7-2 and TRBJ2-5; 7 bases fit TRBD2. Germline-derived CDR1 and CDR2 are SGHTA and FQGNSA. V dropped 1 base and J dropped 3; count of bases not matched to a gene: 5. The CDR3 is 15 amino acids. DNA for the CDR3: TGTGCCAGCAGCTTAGATGCAGGGAGGGAAGAGACCCAGTACTTC. It is translated as CASSLDAGREETQYF.

The CDR3 sequence: CASSQEDSRKETQYF. CDR3 DNA: TGCGCCAGCAGCCAAGAGGACAGTAGGAAAGAGACCCAGTACTTC. V is TRBV4-1 and J is TRBJ2-5, with a possible D match to TRBD1 (6 bases). The V gene's germline CDR1 is MGHRA and CDR2 YSYEKL. The germline V and J ends were trimmed by 0 bases and 3 bases, with 11 bases remaining between them. The CDR3 runs to 15 residues.

About this clonotype: A single base separates this from a much larger clone, so it may be a read error. The gene calls are TRBV30 and TRBJ1-5, with D hard to call. In germline, CDR1 is GTSNPN, CDR2 SVGIG (reference sequence). The CDR3 has 14 residues. The CDR3 loop is CAWARGNSNHPQHF. As DNA, the CDR3 is TGTGCCTGGGCCAGAGGGAATAGCAATCACCCCCAGCATTTT.

This clonotype was detected many times. The genes are TRBV6-1 and TRBJ1-6; D ambiguous. Germline CDR1 is MNHNS and CDR2 is SASEGT. Trimming stripped 8 bases from V and 9 bases from J, with 14 bases between. CDR3 length: 13 residues. The CDR3 loop is CASGSSVPSPLHF. The CDR3, as DNA: TGTGCCAGCGGATCCTCCGTCCCTTCACCCCTCCACTTT.

This clonotype appeared many times. This chain uses TRBV29-1 with TRBJ2-6; weak D call: TRBD2 (5 bases). Germline lookup yields CDR1 SQVTM and CDR2 ANQGSEA. The CDR3 contains 14 residues. V was trimmed by 6 bases and J by 0 bases, leaving 9 bases between them. The CDR3 is CSVGDYSGANVLTF. In nucleotides, the CDR3 is TGCAGCGTGGGAGATTACTCTGGGGCCAACGTCCTGACTTTC.

J is TRBJ2-7 and V is TRBV28; D ambiguous. Germline V CDR1 and CDR2: MDHEN, SYDVKM. V was shortened by 2 bases and J by 6 bases, with 8 bases between the two germline ends. This CDR3 region has 12 residues. The CDR3 loop is CASSLLVREQYF. The CDR3 region has the DNA TGTGCCAGCAGTTTACTAGTCCGCGAGCAGTACTTC. Supplemented by reference TRBV28 and TRBJ2-7, the full variable domain reads DVKVTQSSRYLVKRTGEKVFLECVQDMDHENMFWYRQDPGLGLRLIYFSYDVKMKEKGDIPEGYSVSREKKERFSLILESASTNQTSMYLCASSLLVREQYFGPGTRLTVT.

Many counts were recorded for this clonotype. V and J are TRBV13 and TRBJ1-5, with 8 bases aligning to TRBD1. After removal of 5 bases from V and 7 bases from J, the junction contained 7 bases not matched to a gene. This CDR3 region has 14 residues. Germline V lookup: CDR1 PRHDT, CDR2 FYEKMQ (reference sequence). The CDR3 DNA follows: TGTGCCAGCAGCCGACAGGGGACCCTCCAGCCCCAGCATTTT. It encodes CASSRQGTLQPQHF.

With regard to this clonotype: The conserved closing phenylalanine or tryptophan is absent in this CDR3, likely reflecting a read error. This chain links TRBV28 with TRBJ1-5; TRBD1 aligns across 9 bases. Germline V lookup: CDR1 MDHEN, CDR2 SYDVKM. The CDR3 totals 16 residues. V lost 8 bases to trimming and J lost 6 bases; unmatched junction nucleotides: 14. Written as DNA, the CDR3 is TGTGCCAGCTGTTCAACGGGACAGGGATTAGGTCAGCCCCAGCATTCT. It translates to CASCSTGQGLGQPQHS.